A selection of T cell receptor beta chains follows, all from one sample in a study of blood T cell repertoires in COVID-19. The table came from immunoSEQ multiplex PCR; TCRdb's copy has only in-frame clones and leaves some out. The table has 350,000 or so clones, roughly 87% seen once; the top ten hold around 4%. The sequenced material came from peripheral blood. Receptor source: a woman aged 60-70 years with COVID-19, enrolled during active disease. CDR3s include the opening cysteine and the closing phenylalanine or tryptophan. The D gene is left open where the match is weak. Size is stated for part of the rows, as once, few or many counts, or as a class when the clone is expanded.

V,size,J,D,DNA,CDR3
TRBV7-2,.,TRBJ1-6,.,TGTGCCAGCACCCCCCCGGGGACTAATAATTCACCCCTCCACTTT,CASTPPGTNNSPLHF
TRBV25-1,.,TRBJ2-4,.,TGTGCCAGCAGCATAAACATTCAGTACTTC,CASSINIQYF
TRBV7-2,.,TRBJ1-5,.,TGTGCCAGCAGCTCTTACAGGGTCGATCAGCCCCAGCATTTT,CASSSYRVDQPQHF
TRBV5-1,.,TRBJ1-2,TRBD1,TGCGCCAGCAGTACTCCACAGGGGGTCAGTGACGGCTACACCTTC,CASSTPQGVSDGYTF
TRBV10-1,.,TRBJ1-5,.,TGCGCCAGCCCCATGGGGCTAGGGAGGTACGGCAATGATCAGCCCCAGCATTTT,CASPMGLGRYGNDQPQHF
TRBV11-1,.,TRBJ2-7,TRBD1,TGTGCCAGCAGCTCAGACAGGGCCTACGAGCAGTACTTC,CASSSDRAYEQYF
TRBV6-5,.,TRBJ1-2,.,TGTGCCAGCAGTTACTCGACAGTTAACTATGGCTACACCTTC,CASSYSTVNYGYTF
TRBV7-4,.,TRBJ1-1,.,TGTGCCAGCAGCTTATGTGCGGCAGCCCTGAACACTGAAGCTTTCTTT,CASSLCAAALNTEAFF
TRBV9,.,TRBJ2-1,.,TGTGCCAGCAGCGTAGCCCCGGGTCCAGCCATCGATGAGCAGTTCTTC,CASSVAPGPAIDEQFF
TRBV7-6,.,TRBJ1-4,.,TGTGCCAGCAGCTCTACTTATGGACTTGTGGAAAAACTGTTTTTT,CASSSTYGLVEKLFF
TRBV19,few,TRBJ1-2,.,TGTGCCAGTAGTATAGCAAACAGACGAGATGGCTACACCTTC,CASSIANRRDGYTF
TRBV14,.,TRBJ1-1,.,TGTGCCAGCAGCCAAGATCAGGGCGGCACTGAAGCTTTCTTT,CASSQDQGGTEAFF
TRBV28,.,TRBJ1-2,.,TGTGCCAGCAGTTCCTACGACAGCCGGTATGGCTACACCTTC,CASSSYDSRYGYTF
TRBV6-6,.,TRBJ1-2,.,TGTGCCAGCAGTCCGACAGCTAACTATGGCTACACCTTC,CASSPTANYGYTF
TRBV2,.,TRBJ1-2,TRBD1,TGTGCCAGCAGATACACAGGGGTTGGCTATGGCTACACCTTC,CASRYTGVGYGYTF
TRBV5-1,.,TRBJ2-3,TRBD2,TGCGCCAGCAGCATTAGCGGGGGGGCTCAAATGGCAGATACGCAGTATTTT,CASSISGGAQMADTQYF
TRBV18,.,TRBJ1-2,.,TGTGCCAGCTCACCAACTCCTACAGGGCACTATGGCTACACCTTC,CASSPTPTGHYGYTF
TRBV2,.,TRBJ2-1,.,TGTGCCAGCAGTAAGGGGATCCCCTACAATGAGCAGTTCTTC,CASSKGIPYNEQFF
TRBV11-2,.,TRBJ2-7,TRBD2,TGTGCCAGCAGCTTAGCTGGGGGGGCCTACGAGCAGTACTTC,CASSLAGGAYEQYF
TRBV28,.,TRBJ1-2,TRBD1,TGTGCCAGCAGTTTACCAGGGGGGAGAGGCTATGGCTACACCTTC,CASSLPGGRGYGYTF
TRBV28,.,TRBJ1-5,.,TGTGCCAGCAGTTTGCCGGGGGTACTGAATCAGCCCCAGCATTTT,CASSLPGVLNQPQHF
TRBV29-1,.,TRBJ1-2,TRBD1,TGCAGCGTTCGCGGACAGGGTTATGGCTACACCTTC,CSVRGQGYGYTF
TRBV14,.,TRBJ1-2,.,TGTGCCAGCAGCCAAATTCCAGGGAACCATGGCTACACCTTC,CASSQIPGNHGYTF
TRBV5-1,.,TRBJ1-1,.,TGCGCCAGCAGCTTGGCCTTGGACAGTCCTACTGAAGCTTTCTTT,CASSLALDSPTEAFF
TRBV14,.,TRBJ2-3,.,TGTGCCAGCAGCCAAGGATGGGGGCAGAAGGGAACAGATACGCAGTATTTT,CASSQGWGQKGTDTQYF
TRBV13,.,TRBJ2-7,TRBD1,TGTGCCAGCAGCTTAGGCCCAGGACAGGGTTCCTCCTACGAGCAGTACTTC,CASSLGPGQGSSYEQYF
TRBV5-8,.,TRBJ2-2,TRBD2,TGTGCCAGCAGCTTTAAAAAGTCCGGACTAGCGGGGAACACCGGGGAGCTGTTTTTT,CASSFKKSGLAGNTGELFF
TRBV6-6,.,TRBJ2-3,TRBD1,TGTGCCAGCAGTCCCCTCTCCAGACAGGGGGCGCAAAGAGATACGCAGTATTTT,CASSPLSRQGAQRDTQYF